These T cell receptor beta chains were read from a single sample in a study of sequential checkpoint blockade in melanoma. Some clones are missing from TCRdb's copy, which holds only in-frame ones; the method was immunoSEQ multiplex PCR. The table records roughly 9,300 clones, about 75% of them present only once. The input for sequencing was CD8+ T cells sorted from blood (inferred from file names), taken from a patient given nivolumab and ipilimumab in sequence. These receptor sequences come from a human donor with melanoma. Both conserved end residues are part of each CDR3. Fields, in order: clone size, D gene, J gene, V gene, CDR3 DNA, CDR3 protein. A D gene is named only where the DNA matches it firmly. Size is stated for part of the rows, as once, few or many counts, or as a class when the clone is expanded.

abundance: .; d_gene: .; j_gene: TRBJ2-3; v_gene: TRBV27; CDR3nt: TGTGCCAGCAGTTTATTCCCGGGGAGCACAGATACGCAGTATTTT; CDR3aa: CASSLFPGSTDTQYF
abundance: .; d_gene: TRBD1; j_gene: TRBJ2-7; v_gene: TRBV27; CDR3nt: TGTGCCAGCAGTTTATCGGGACAGGGGTTCTACGAGCAGTACTTC; CDR3aa: CASSLSGQGFYEQYF
abundance: .; d_gene: TRBD2; j_gene: TRBJ2-1; v_gene: TRBV7-8; CDR3nt: TGTGCCAGCAGCCTTTTACCGGGACTAGCGGGAGCAAAGACGAATCCGAATGAGCAGTTCTTC; CDR3aa: CASSLLPGLAGAKTNPNEQFF
abundance: .; d_gene: TRBD1; j_gene: TRBJ2-7; v_gene: TRBV15; CDR3nt: TGTGCCACCAGCAGTCGACAGGGTCTCGCCTACGAGCAGTACTTC; CDR3aa: CATSSRQGLAYEQYF
abundance: .; d_gene: .; j_gene: TRBJ2-7; v_gene: TRBV6-4; CDR3nt: TGTGCCAGCAGTGACTCCTCCTACGAGCAGTACTTC; CDR3aa: CASSDSSYEQYF
abundance: .; d_gene: .; j_gene: TRBJ2-7; v_gene: TRBV19; CDR3nt: TGTGCCAGTAGTATCGGTTACGAGCAGTACTTC; CDR3aa: CASSIGYEQYF
abundance: .; d_gene: .; j_gene: TRBJ1-1; v_gene: TRBV27; CDR3nt: TGTGCCAGCAGTTTATCGATTGGGAGTTGGGACACTGAAGCTTTCTTT; CDR3aa: CASSLSIGSWDTEAFF
abundance: few; d_gene: .; j_gene: TRBJ1-2; v_gene: TRBV7-9; CDR3nt: TGTGCCAGCAGCCGGCCCGGGTTGGAGGGATCTTATGGCTACACCTTC; CDR3aa: CASSRPGLEGSYGYTF
abundance: .; d_gene: .; j_gene: TRBJ1-5; v_gene: TRBV19; CDR3nt: TGTGCCAGTAGTATATGGTCTGGGGCCAATCAGCCCCAGCATTTT; CDR3aa: CASSIWSGANQPQHF
abundance: few; d_gene: TRBD1; j_gene: TRBJ1-4; v_gene: TRBV4-1; CDR3nt: TGCGCCAGCAGCTCGGGACAGAATAATGAAAAACTGTTTTTT; CDR3aa: CASSSGQNNEKLFF
abundance: .; d_gene: .; j_gene: TRBJ1-3; v_gene: TRBV5-1; CDR3nt: TGCGCCAGCAGCGATTTTCTCCGACACGGGGAATACTCTGGAAACACCATATATTTT; CDR3aa: CASSDFLRHGEYSGNTIYF
abundance: once; d_gene: .; j_gene: TRBJ2-7; v_gene: TRBV4-3; CDR3nt: TGCGCCAGCAGCGATCCGGGGGGCTCGGACGAGCAGTACTTC; CDR3aa: CASSDPGGSDEQYF
abundance: once; d_gene: TRBD1; j_gene: TRBJ2-5; v_gene: TRBV19; CDR3nt: TGTGCCAGTACCCCGACAGGGCTTGAAGAGACCCAGTACTTC; CDR3aa: CASTPTGLEETQYF